The entry below gives a single T cell receptor beta chain sequence along with its context. Which antigen it targets is not known. Base qualities are not recorded, but no much larger clone differs from it by a single base. Participants in the prospective study were enrolled through a virtual design, were aged about 18 to 90 years, and lived in some 24 United States geographic areas. In the prospective study, participants were assigned to cohorts based on the clinical history participants reported in a screening survey and a study questionnaire. ImmuneRACE Cohort 3 recovered participants were defined by two consecutive negative NP/OP PCR tests, healthcare professional clearance, or symptom resolution. Mobile phlebotomists in the prospective study collected whole blood, serum and a nasopharyngeal or oropharyngeal swab from every participant. Additional blood draws and questionnaires over an approximately two-month period could optionally be provided by prospective study participants. Before DNA extraction, blood samples from the prospective study were shipped at room temperature or frozen.

The data were taken from a study of blood T cell repertoires in COVID-19 (dated by TCRdb to 2018 to 2020). In the study overall: Samples covering the acute and convalescent phases of COVID-19 were provided by collaborators in the United States, Italy and Spain. The material from the prospective study consisted of cDNA or gDNA derived from T cells, B-cell-depleted T cells, or PBMCs. Subjects who had been exposed to COVID-19, were actively infected with it, or had recovered from it provided the deeply sampled blood TCRbeta repertoires that made up the dataset. The repertoires were released in a freely available public database meant as a resource for research on the immune response to SARS-CoV-2. Samples were obtained from the ongoing ImmuneRACE study (first 160 participants) and from over 1,000 subjects provided by 6 global collaborators. The sample metadata nearly always contained a de-identified subject ID, COVID-19 status, age in years and sex. Where HLA class I and class II types were available, the types were taken from metadata supplied by the sample provider, not from assay-based typing. Overall results and qualifications from the work: The quantity of clinical and demographic metadata differed by source and by participant and was supplied without curation.

Trimming costs V 1 base and J 4 bases, and their ends lie 10 bases apart. Based on the germline V gene, the CDR1 and CDR2 sequences are SGHRS and YFSETQ. Spanning cysteine to phenylalanine, the CDR3 consists of 14 amino acids. The retained sequence is limited to the CDR3, 42 bases, with the frame set at the first base. The immunoSEQ Assay, a bias-controlled multiplex PCR, was used to amplify TCRbeta CDR3 regions from genomic DNA. Processing in the source paper ran as follows. The number of nucleated cells in each sample was estimated by amplification of reference gene primers within the assay. To quantify the absolute abundance of each unique TCRbeta CDR3 rearrangement, sequence reads were collapsed and filtered. For each sample, productive Simpson clonality was calculated by taking the square root of Simpson's diversity index across productive rearrangements. TCRdb's version of the immuneACCESS table is confined to in-frame rearrangements and falls short of the full clone set. An unresolved V gene accounts for under half of the shortfall where checked; the remainder is of unknown origin. Clone size and the V and J calls come from that table; the DNA yielded D and trimming. Here the sample has some 430,000 clones; 80% to 95% occur a single time. The ten most abundant clones make up about 0.57% of the sample.

The chain links TRBV5-1 with TRBJ2-3, with no confidently assigned D gene. This receptor was taken from a man in his late teens or twenties who had recovered from COVID-19. The sample taken for sequencing was PBMCs or T cells enriched from blood (not recorded which). The sequence in DNA is TGCGCCAGCAGCTTGACATTCGTCGCAGATACGCAGTATTTT. This gives the protein CASSLTFVADTQYF.